Listed here are 30 T cell receptor beta chains from one sample, sequenced in a study of blood T cell repertoires in COVID-19. Repertoires were generated with immunoSEQ multiplex PCR, while TCRdb's copy carries only in-frame clones and drops some. The sample shows 110,000 or so clones, roughly 80% of them seen only once. What was sequenced was peripheral blood. The source is a man aged 50-59 years with acute or convalescent COVID-19.

The chain couples TRBV5-8 to TRBJ2-1; D may be TRBD1 (5 bases). Trimming shortened V by 5 bases and J by 7 bases, and 10 bases separated the two germline ends. Per the germline V gene, CDR1 is SGHTS and CDR2 is YDEGEE. The CDR3 contains 12 residues. CDR3 protein: CASRFQGNEQFF. In nucleotides, the CDR3 is TGTGCCAGCAGGTTTCAGGGAAATGAGCAGTTCTTC.

The V call is TRBV6-4, the J call TRBJ2-7, with D possibly TRBD1 on 6 matching bases. This CDR3 has 16 residues. The germline V gene encodes CDR1 MRHNA and CDR2 SNTAGT. V was trimmed by 3 bases and J by 0 bases, leaving 15 bases between them. The CDR3 loop reads CASSEREADSSYEQYF. For the CDR3, the DNA is TGTGCCAGCAGTGAACGGGAAGCGGACAGCTCCTACGAGCAGTACTTC.

The rearrangement uses TRBV12-5 and TRBJ1-1, with a possible D match to TRBD1 (6 bases). Per germline, CDR1 LGHNT and CDR2 FRNRAP. Trimming cost V 6 bases and J 10 bases, with 15 bases left between them. This CDR3 contains 12 residues. Written as DNA, the CDR3 is TGTGCTAGTGGGTTCGAACAGGGACGAGCTTTCTTT. It translates to CASGFEQGRAFF.

The chain carries TRBV30 and TRBJ1-2; no reliable D call. Between the trimmed V and J ends, which lost 2 bases and 8 bases, there was a span of 18 bases. Germline loops: CDR1 GTSNPN, CDR2 SVGIG (reference sequence). This CDR3 has 14 amino acids. In DNA form, the CDR3 reads TGTGCCTGGAGTCCCCAGGACCGCCGGGGAGGCTACACCTTC. Amino acid sequence: CAWSPQDRRGGYTF.

The rearrangement uses TRBV11-2 and TRBJ2-1; D unresolved. The CDR3 consists of 17 residues. Germline assignment: CDR1 SGHAT and CDR2 FQNNGV. The V gene lost 3 bases and the J gene lost 0 bases, with 15 bases spanning the gap. This CDR3 is CASSFMFAESSYNEQFF. CDR3 in DNA: TGTGCCAGCAGCTTTATGTTCGCGGAGAGCTCCTACAATGAGCAGTTCTTC.

This clone was recorded only once. V is TRBV10-3 and J is TRBJ1-2; 9 bases map to TRBD1. V shed 5 bases, J shed 8 bases, and the junction held 3 bases outside the gene matches. Germline CDR1 and CDR2: ENHRY and SYGVKD. CDR3 length equals 12 residues. CDR3 loop: CAISRTGDGYTF. The CDR3 bases are TGTGCCATCAGTAGGACAGGGGACGGCTACACCTTC.

This clone was seen more than once but under ten times. This chain connects TRBV10-3 to TRBJ2-2; 7 bases align to TRBD1. CDR3 length: 14 amino acids. The germline V gene encodes CDR1 ENHRY and CDR2 SYGVKD. The V gene end was trimmed by 9 bases and the J gene end by 3 bases; junction bases not matched to a gene: 7. CDR3 DNA sequence: TGTGCCATGTCCCGGGACAGCTACACCGGGGAGCTGTTTTTT. Protein sequence: CAMSRDSYTGELFF.

This clone was recorded only once. The chain has TRBV7-9 and TRBJ1-2, with a tentative D call TRBD1 (5 bases). The germline V gene encodes CDR1 SEHNR and CDR2 FQNEAQ (reference sequence). Trimming shortened V by 2 bases and J by 8 bases, and 15 bases separated the two germline ends. This CDR3 has 14 residues. CDR3 nucleotides: TGTGCCAGCAGCTTACCGGGGGAGGCGAGGGGCTACACCTTC. Amino acid sequence: CASSLPGEARGYTF.

The chain combines TRBV10-2 with TRBJ1-5, with TRBD1 as a possible D gene (6 bases). There are 13 residues in the CDR3. Germline V gene data show CDR1 as WSHSY and CDR2 as SAAADI. Trimming shortened V by 5 bases and J by 6 bases, and 11 bases separated the two germline ends. The CDR3 DNA follows: TGCGCCAGCAGTTCACAGGGAAGTCAGCCCCAGCATTTT. It translates to CASSSQGSQPQHF.

The CDR3 loop reads CAWSKQGGTPQHF. Here the CDR3 DNA reads TGTGCCTGGAGTAAGCAGGGGGGTACGCCCCAGCATTTT. The chain is built from TRBV30 and TRBJ1-5; 7 bases match TRBD1. The V segment lost 2 bases and the J segment 9 bases; nucleotides outside the gene matches: 7. CDR1 is GTSNPN and CDR2 is SVGIG in the germline V gene (reference sequence). This CDR3 comprises 13 residues.

The chain uses TRBV5-4 and TRBJ2-3, with D possibly TRBD2 on 5 matching bases. This CDR3 has 15 amino acids. V lost 0 bases, J lost 2 bases, and 10 bases lay in between. Germline V gives CDR1 SGHNT, CDR2 YYREEE (reference sequence). CDR3 sequence reads: CASSLGQRNTDTQYF. DNA of the CDR3: TGTGCCAGCAGCTTGGGCCAGCGGAACACAGATACGCAGTATTTT.

This chain connects TRBV6-5 to TRBJ1-2; 10 bases map to TRBD1. The germline CDR1 and CDR2 sequences are MNHEY and SVGAGI. This CDR3 comprises 16 residues. The V gene end was trimmed by 0 bases and the J gene end by 7 bases; junction bases not matched to a gene: 8. The CDR3 nucleotides are TGTGCCAGCAGTTACTCTTCAGAGGGGACAGGGGCTGGCTACACCTTC. Protein product: CASSYSSEGTGAGYTF.

The chain links TRBV6-5 to TRBJ2-3, with 10 bases fitting TRBD2. Germline V gene lookup returns CDR1 MNHEY and CDR2 SVGAGI. The CDR3 length is 15 residues. The junction had 7 bases not matched to a gene; V was cut back by 5 bases and J by 5 bases. Written as DNA, the CDR3 is TGTGCCAGCAGTCACAGCGGGGGGGCCTTAGATACGCAGTATTTT. Translating it yields CASSHSGGALDTQYF.

The chain carries TRBV9 and TRBJ2-7; 10 bases are shared with TRBD1. Germline CDR1 SGDLS, CDR2 YYNGEE. CDR3 length: 15 residues. The trim removed 2 bases at V and 4 bases at J, leaving 6 bases unmatched. This chain's CDR3 is CASSVGDRGQYEQYF. CDR3 sequence (DNA): TGTGCCAGCAGCGTCGGAGACAGGGGGCAATACGAGCAGTACTTC.

The chain is built from TRBV9 and TRBJ2-7, with 7 bases lining up with TRBD1. Germline CDR1 is SGDLS and CDR2 is YYNGEE. The CDR3 extends over 15 amino acids. The ends lost 4 bases at V and 5 bases at J; junction bases unmatched: 12. The CDR3 spells CASSRTVTGWDEQYF. CDR3 bases: TGTGCCAGCAGCCGCACTGTGACAGGGTGGGACGAGCAGTACTTC.

This clone was observed a handful of times. The genes are TRBV28 and TRBJ1-5; TRBD1 agrees at 8 bases. The CDR3 covers 15 residues. The V gene's germline CDR1 is MDHEN and CDR2 SYDVKM. V was clipped by 3 bases and J by 1 base; unmatched bases: 2. The CDR3 here is CASSFQGASNQPQHF. The DNA for the CDR3 is TGTGCCAGCAGTTTCCAGGGGGCGAGCAATCAGCCCCAGCATTTT.

The chain combines TRBV7-2 with TRBJ2-5, with 8 bases fitting TRBD2. J was trimmed by 9 bases and V by 5 bases; bases with no gene match: 14. In germline, CDR1 is SGHTA, CDR2 FQGNSA. This CDR3 spans 15 amino acids. The CDR3 DNA follows: TGTGCCAGCAGCAGTCCACGGGGGGGGCGAAGTTCCCAGTACTTC. Amino acids: CASSSPRGGRSSQYF.

This sequence joins TRBV5-4 and TRBJ1-3; TRBD1 might be the D (5 bases). Germline CDR1 is SGHNT and CDR2 is YYREEE (reference sequence). The CDR3 totals 14 residues. V was trimmed by 1 base and J by 4 bases, leaving 9 bases between them. The CDR3 DNA sequence: TGTGCCAGCAGCTTGACAGGTGCGGGAAACACCATATATTTT. It is translated as CASSLTGAGNTIYF.

This clone was seen only a few times. An end of the junction differs from the germline gene, which may be a read error. The rearrangement links TRBV3-1 (or the pseudogene TRBV3-2) to TRBJ2-1; the D gene is possibly TRBD1 (6 bases). From germline, CDR1 is LGHDT and CDR2 YNNKEL (reference sequence). CDR3 length equals 12 residues. CDR3 DNA sequence: TGTGCCAGCAGCCGAGCACTACAGGGTACGGTCTTC. Protein product: CASSRALQGTVF.

The rearrangement joins TRBV4-1 to TRBJ1-5, with no clear D. The ends were cut back, 0 bases at V and 7 bases at J, with 10 bases in the middle. In germline, CDR1 is MGHRA, CDR2 YSYEKL. The CDR3 has 14 amino acids. CDR3 DNA: TGCGCCAGCAGCCAAGACCGTATCGGGCAGCCCCAGCATTTT. Its protein is CASSQDRIGQPQHF.

This chain connects TRBV30 to TRBJ1-3, with 9 bases matching TRBD1. Germline lookup yields CDR1 GTSNPN and CDR2 SVGIG (reference sequence). The length of the CDR3 is 13 residues. V lost 1 base and J lost 7; bases outside the gene matches: 2. In nucleotides, the CDR3 is TGTGCCTGGAGTGAGGACAGGGGTAACACCATATATTTT. Translating gives CAWSEDRGNTIYF.

The genes are TRBV27 and TRBJ1-2; D is unclear. Trimming pared 5 bases from V and 3 bases from J, leaving 22 bases between. The CDR3 is made up of 17 amino acids. The V gene's germline CDR1 is MNHEY and CDR2 SMNVEV (reference sequence). The CDR3 sequence: CASSPGSGSHYDYGYTF. As DNA, the CDR3 is TGTGCCAGCAGTCCTGGATCGGGATCCCACTATGACTATGGCTACACCTTC.

V and J are TRBV5-1 and TRBJ2-3, with TRBD1 as a possible D gene (5 bases). Germline V gives CDR1 SGHRS, CDR2 YFSETQ. The CDR3 covers 14 residues. V shed 4 bases and J shed 0 bases, with 9 bases lying between them. The CDR3 DNA reads TGCGCCAGCAGCCAACAGGCTAGCACAGATACGCAGTATTTT. This sequence encodes CASSQQASTDTQYF.

The chain combines TRBV5-1 with TRBJ2-5, with D possibly TRBD2 on 5 matching bases. Germline assignment: CDR1 SGHRS and CDR2 YFSETQ. The CDR3 runs 12 residues. Between the trimmed V and J ends, which lost 2 bases and 3 bases, there was a span of 5 bases. CDR3 sequence reads: CASSFGEETQYF. DNA for the CDR3: TGCGCCAGCAGCTTCGGGGAAGAGACCCAGTACTTC.

The chain recombines TRBV3-1 (or the pseudogene TRBV3-2) with TRBJ2-2; weak D call: TRBD2 (6 bases). CDR1 is LGHDT and CDR2 is YNNKEL in the germline V gene (reference sequence). The CDR3 contains 16 residues. V was cut by 0 bases and J by 6 bases, with 14 bases left in between. DNA of the CDR3: TGTGCCAGCAGCCAAGATCGGGCCCCGGGAGCCGGGGAGCTGTTTTTT. Encoded protein: CASSQDRAPGAGELFF.

This clone was counted only a few times. This chain joins TRBV5-1 and TRBJ1-1, with D possibly being TRBD1 (6 bases). CDR1 and CDR2 from the germline V gene are SGHRS and YFSETQ. CDR3 length equals 14 residues. Trimming left V 4 bases short and J 1 base short, with 11 bases between. The CDR3 here is CASSRTTGNTEAFF. The CDR3 nucleotides read TGCGCCAGCAGCAGAACGACAGGGAACACTGAAGCTTTCTTT.

CDR3 in amino acids: CASSLVPRKSDGYTF. The CDR3 DNA follows: TGTGCCAGCAGCTTAGTCCCCAGAAAATCTGATGGCTACACCTTC. This rearrangement joins TRBV7-6 to TRBJ1-2; no firm D call. V lost 1 base to trimming and J lost 6 bases, with 15 bases between them. The CDR3 is 15 residues long. The germline CDR1 and CDR2 sequences are SGHVS and FNYEAQ. Full variable domain (remainder filled in from reference TRBV7-6 and TRBJ1-2): GAGVSQSPRYKVTKRGQDVALRCDPISGHVSLYWYRQALGQGPEFLTYFNYEAQQDKSGLPNDRFSAERPEGSISTLTIQRTEQRDSAMYRCASSLVPRKSDGYTFGSGTRLTVV.

A few counts support this clone. The J gene is TRBJ2-1, the V gene TRBV2; D is perhaps TRBD2 (7 bases). Looked up from germline, CDR1 is SNHLY and CDR2 is FYNNEI. V was trimmed by 7 bases and J by 3 bases, leaving 13 bases between them. CDR3 size: 14 residues. As DNA, the CDR3 is TGTGCCAGCACTCCGGGGGGCGGCTACAATGAGCAGTTCTTC. Translated: CASTPGGGYNEQFF.

This chain joins TRBV2 and TRBJ2-1, with TRBD2 matching 9 bases. The CDR3 is made up of 15 amino acids. V lost 3 bases, J lost 9 bases, and 9 bases stayed unmatched. Germline CDR1 and CDR2: SNHLY and FYNNEI. The CDR3, as DNA: TGTGCCAGCAGTGACGCCGGGACTAGCCCTCTTGAGCAGTTCTTC. It codes for CASSDAGTSPLEQFF.

J is TRBJ2-7 and V is TRBV7-2; tentative D call: TRBD1 (6 bases). The CDR3 has 15 residues. Germline loops: CDR1 SGHTA, CDR2 FQGNSA. V was trimmed by 1 base and J by 2 bases, leaving 12 bases between them. For the CDR3, the DNA is TGTGCCAGCAGCTTAGGTTCAGGGGCACCCTACGAGCAGTACGTC. It codes for CASSLGSGAPYEQYV.